This T cell receptor (beta chain) was sequenced for a study of T cells in Graves' hyperthyroidism and ophthalmopathy. Trimming stripped 5 bases from V and 2 bases from J, with 12 bases between. The CDR3 length is 14 residues. Germline V gene data show CDR1 as MNHNS and CDR2 as SASEGT. RNA transcripts provided the source from which TCR beta CDR3 regions were amplified. The study used the HTBI primer set for a first-round RT-PCR of the TCR CDR3. In TCRdb, the multiplex PCR reads were re-called with MiXCR into one record per CDR3 protein. The profile covers 310,000 or so distinct CDR3 sequences, with over 15% appearing a single time and approximately 57% taken by the ten largest. Overall study findings and caveats: Blood samples included most of the expanded thyroid clonotypes exceeding 0.001.

Note on this clonotype: The target antigen is unknown.

Sequencing was performed on blood. The rearrangement links TRBV6-1 to TRBJ1-2; D ambiguous. The TCR sequence derives from a woman aged 60-70 years with Graves' ophthalmopathy. CDR3 bases: TGTGCCAGCAGTACGATACAGAGAAACTATGGCTACACCTTC. As protein: CASSTIQRNYGYTF.